This T cell receptor beta chain was documented in a study of cytomegalovirus exposure and HLA in healthy donors. General observations from the study: CMV serostatus alone was available as immune exposure information.

Primers: 60 Vbeta forward and 13 Jbeta reverse. Generated by immunoSEQ multiplex PCR, the TCRdb table keeps only in-frame clones and is missing some. This repertoire shows about 150,000 clones, 70% to 80% found once; its top ten account for about 12%. As regards this clone: The antigen remains unidentified.

The clonotype originates from a man aged 40-55 years in good health and CMV-seropositive. The specimen sequenced was PBMCs.

The chain's CDR3 is CASSPRTDPGNTEAFF. CDR3 DNA: TGTGCCAGCAGCCCACGAACTGACCCAGGGAACACTGAAGCTTTCTTT. The chain links TRBV7-8 to TRBJ1-1; no clear D gene. Trimming removed 5 bases from V and 1 base from J, with 17 bases in between. The CDR3 covers 16 residues. Germline CDR1 is SGHVS and CDR2 is FQNEAQ.